Listed below are T cell receptor beta chains from one sample, sequenced in a study of human T cells and chemical hapten exposure. TCRdb reprocessed the reads via MiXCR and lists one record per CDR3 protein. This table holds about 120,000 distinct CDR3 sequences, 8% to 9.5% found once. The sequenced sample consisted of whole blood. All receptors come from a human donor in good health. Some clones in this sample may be carry-over from other donors' samples. Each CDR3 is given with its conserved first and last residue. Each record gives: J gene, D gene, V gene, clone size, CDR3 DNA, CDR3 protein. The D gene is left open where the match is weak. Some rows mark clone size as missing; the rest say once, few, many or name a class of expanded clone.

j_gene: TRBJ1-2
d_gene: .
v_gene: TRBV2
abundance: .
CDR3nt: TGTGCCAGCAGATTTGCCCTAAACTATGGCTACACCTTC
CDR3aa: CASRFALNYGYTF

j_gene: TRBJ2-7
d_gene: .
v_gene: TRBV20-1
abundance: few
CDR3nt: TGCAGTGCCACCCGTCCAAGGGACGTCGAGCAGTACTTC
CDR3aa: CSATRPRDVEQYF

j_gene: TRBJ2-7
d_gene: .
v_gene: TRBV7-9
abundance: few
CDR3nt: TGTGCCAGCAGCTTACCGGGGGGACAGGAGCAGTACTTC
CDR3aa: CASSLPGGQEQYF

j_gene: TRBJ1-1
d_gene: .
v_gene: TRBV6-2/TRBV6-3
abundance: .
CDR3nt: TGTGCCAGCAGTTTTCACAGGGAGGGCGCTGAAGCTTTCTTT
CDR3aa: CASSFHREGAEAFF

j_gene: TRBJ2-3
d_gene: TRBD1
v_gene: TRBV6-1
abundance: many
CDR3nt: TGTGCCAGCAAGGGACCAGGGGGCGACAGCACAGATACGCAGTATTTT
CDR3aa: CASKGPGGDSTDTQYF

j_gene: TRBJ2-2
d_gene: .
v_gene: TRBV9
abundance: few
CDR3nt: TGTGCCAGCAGCCCGCGACAGGTCCTCAACACCGGGGAGCTGTTTTTT
CDR3aa: CASSPRQVLNTGELFF

j_gene: TRBJ1-4
d_gene: TRBD1
v_gene: TRBV20-1
abundance: few
CDR3nt: TGCAGTGCTATACCCGGGACAGGGGGTGAAAAACTGTTTTTT
CDR3aa: CSAIPGTGGEKLFF

j_gene: TRBJ2-3
d_gene: TRBD2
v_gene: TRBV5-4
abundance: .
CDR3nt: TGTGCCAGCAGCTTGGGACTAGCGGGAGGTGGCCCAGATACGCAGTATTTT
CDR3aa: CASSLGLAGGGPDTQYF

j_gene: TRBJ2-5
d_gene: TRBD1
v_gene: TRBV18
abundance: few
CDR3nt: TGTGCCAGCTCAACTACCGACAGGGGGCTTGGTGAAGAGACCCAGTACTTC
CDR3aa: CASSTTDRGLGEETQYF

j_gene: TRBJ1-1
d_gene: .
v_gene: TRBV29-1
abundance: few
CDR3nt: TGCAGCGTTGAAGATCTGGCCGGCGGGGGGAACACTGAAGCTTTCTTT
CDR3aa: CSVEDLAGGGNTEAFF

j_gene: TRBJ1-4
d_gene: .
v_gene: TRBV6-1
abundance: many
CDR3nt: TGTGCCAGCAGCGAAGGGGGGTCGGCTAATGAAAAACTGTTTTTT
CDR3aa: CASSEGGSANEKLFF

j_gene: TRBJ1-5
d_gene: .
v_gene: TRBV18
abundance: .
CDR3nt: TGTGCCAGCTCGCCCGGACAGAATAGCAATCAGCCCCAGCATTTT
CDR3aa: CASSPGQNSNQPQHF

j_gene: TRBJ2-5
d_gene: .
v_gene: TRBV12-3/TRBV12-4
abundance: .
CDR3nt: TGTGCCAGCAGTTTATGGGGGGCCAGCCAAGAGACCCAGTACTTC
CDR3aa: CASSLWGASQETQYF

j_gene: TRBJ2-1
d_gene: .
v_gene: TRBV5-1
abundance: many
CDR3nt: TGCGCCAGCAGGGGGGGTGTTAATGAGCAGTTCTTC
CDR3aa: CASRGGVNEQFF

j_gene: TRBJ1-2
d_gene: .
v_gene: TRBV20-1
abundance: many
CDR3nt: TGCAGTAGTGATCGAGGGGGGACTAACTATGGCTACACCTTC
CDR3aa: CSSDRGGTNYGYTF

j_gene: TRBJ2-1
d_gene: .
v_gene: TRBV3-1
abundance: many
CDR3nt: TGTGCCAGCAGCCAAGATGGGAAGTTGGACAATGAGCAGTTCTTC
CDR3aa: CASSQDGKLDNEQFF

j_gene: TRBJ1-5
d_gene: .
v_gene: TRBV7-2
abundance: many
CDR3nt: TGTGCCAGCAGCTTAGAAGGGCACTATCAGCCCCAGCATTTT
CDR3aa: CASSLEGHYQPQHF

j_gene: TRBJ2-5
d_gene: .
v_gene: TRBV5-1
abundance: few
CDR3nt: TGCGCCAGCAGCCCGGAGGGGAACCAAGAGACCCAGTACTTC
CDR3aa: CASSPEGNQETQYF

j_gene: TRBJ2-3
d_gene: .
v_gene: TRBV24-1
abundance: .
CDR3nt: TGTGCCACCAGTGATCGTGGGGGAACAGATACGCAGTATTTT
CDR3aa: CATSDRGGTDTQYF

j_gene: TRBJ1-1
d_gene: .
v_gene: TRBV9
abundance: .
CDR3nt: TGTGCCAGCAGCGTCCAATTTAATCGGGGGAGCACTGAAGCTTTCTTT
CDR3aa: CASSVQFNRGSTEAFF

j_gene: TRBJ2-7
d_gene: TRBD2
v_gene: TRBV6-6
abundance: few
CDR3nt: TGTGCCAGCAGTTGGACTAGCGGGGATTCCTACGAGCAGTACTTC
CDR3aa: CASSWTSGDSYEQYF

j_gene: TRBJ2-5
d_gene: .
v_gene: TRBV18
abundance: few
CDR3nt: TGTGCCAGCTCACAACGAACTCAAGAGACCCAGTACTTC
CDR3aa: CASSQRTQETQYF

j_gene: TRBJ1-1
d_gene: .
v_gene: TRBV5-1
abundance: few
CDR3nt: TGCGCCAGCAGCCCACTGGACGTGAACACTGAAGCTTTCTTT
CDR3aa: CASSPLDVNTEAFF